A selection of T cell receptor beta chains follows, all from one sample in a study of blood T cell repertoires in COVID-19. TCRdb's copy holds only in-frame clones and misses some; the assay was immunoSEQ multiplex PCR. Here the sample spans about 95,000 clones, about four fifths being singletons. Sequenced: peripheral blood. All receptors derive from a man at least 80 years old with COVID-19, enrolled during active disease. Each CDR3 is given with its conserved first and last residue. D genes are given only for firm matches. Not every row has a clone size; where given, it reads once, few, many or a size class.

CDR3: CASSFSNRGLTEAFF; DNA: TGTGCCAGCAGCTTTTCGAACAGGGGGCTTACTGAAGCTTTCTTT; J: TRBJ1-1; V: TRBV5-6; size: -; D: TRBD1
CDR3: CATSDSLGGTNTGELFF; DNA: TGTGCCACCAGTGATTCCCTGGGGGGAACGAACACCGGGGAGCTGTTTTTT; J: TRBJ2-2; V: TRBV24-1; size: -; D: -
CDR3: CASSQEEGDQPQHF; DNA: TGCGCCAGCAGCCAAGAAGAAGGAGATCAGCCCCAGCATTTT; J: TRBJ1-5; V: TRBV4-3; size: few; D: -
CDR3: CATSDGGVAEAFF; DNA: TGTGCCACCAGTGACGGGGGAGTGGCTGAAGCTTTCTTT; J: TRBJ1-1; V: TRBV24-1; size: -; D: -
CDR3: CASKGGGGANVLTF; DNA: TGTGCCAGTAAAGGGGGCGGTGGGGCCAACGTCCTGACTTTC; J: TRBJ2-6; V: TRBV19; size: -; D: TRBD1
CDR3: CASSRNRGYNEQFF; DNA: TGTGCCAGCTCCAGGAATCGGGGTTACAATGAGCAGTTCTTC; J: TRBJ2-1; V: TRBV2; size: -; D: -
CDR3: CASSSSTSGSTGELFF; DNA: TGCGCCAGCAGCTCGTCGACTAGCGGGAGCACCGGGGAGCTGTTTTTT; J: TRBJ2-2; V: TRBV5-1; size: -; D: TRBD2
CDR3: CASSAGVGQPQHF; DNA: TGTGCCAGCAGCGCCGGGGTCGGTCAGCCCCAGCATTTT; J: TRBJ1-5; V: TRBV5-6; size: -; D: -
CDR3: CASSLEAGGSSSPLHF; DNA: TGTGCCAGCAGCTTAGAGGCAGGGGGCTCTTCTTCACCCCTCCACTTT; J: TRBJ1-6; V: TRBV7-9; size: once; D: TRBD1
CDR3: CGSDRDRGYNEQFF; DNA: TGTGGCTCGGACCGGGACAGGGGTTACAATGAGCAGTTCTTC; J: TRBJ2-1; V: TRBV30; size: once; D: TRBD1
CDR3: CASSGQGLNEQFF; DNA: TGTGCCAGCAGTGGGCAGGGGCTGAATGAGCAGTTCTTC; J: TRBJ2-1; V: TRBV6-4; size: -; D: -
CDR3: CSVEQVGGETQYF; DNA: TGCAGCGTCGAACAGGTGGGGGGAGAGACCCAGTACTTC; J: TRBJ2-5; V: TRBV29-1; size: -; D: -
CDR3: CASSKENTGRCIADTQYF; DNA: TGTGCCAGCAGCAAAGAGAATACAGGCAGATGTATTGCAGATACGCAGTATTTT; J: TRBJ2-3; V: TRBV21-1; size: few; D: -
CDR3: CASQSTSFTSTDTQYF; DNA: TGCGCCAGCCAATCAACGAGCTTTACTAGCACAGATACGCAGTATTTT; J: TRBJ2-3; V: TRBV5-1; size: once; D: -
CDR3: CASSISGQGRQYF; DNA: TGTGCCAGTAGTATATCGGGTCAGGGGAGGCAGTACTTC; J: TRBJ2-7; V: TRBV19; size: -; D: -
CDR3: CASSLSGTRQPQHF; DNA: TGTGCCAGCAGTTTAAGCGGGACTCGTCAGCCCCAGCATTTT; J: TRBJ1-5; V: TRBV27; size: -; D: -